This T cell receptor (beta chain) came from a study of breast tumors, draining lymph nodes, adjacent tissues. CDR1 and CDR2 (germline): SGHDN, FVKESK. The ends were cut back, 4 bases at V and 6 bases at J, with 13 bases in the middle. The CDR3 sequence is 13 residues long. MiXCR, applied by TCRdb to the multiplex PCR reads, yields one record per CDR3 protein. Of roughly 17,000 distinct CDR3 sequences listed, 55% to 75% were seen once; the top ten hold about 20%. As for this clonotype: Antigen: not known. This CDR3 fails to terminate in the conserved phenylalanine or tryptophan, so it likely reflects a read error.

Study-wide results and limits: Most tumor T cells seemingly derive from lymph node, then expand in tumor.

This chain links TRBV14 with TRBJ2-7; D not certain. Sample: tumor-adjacent breast tissue. This receptor was obtained from a female donor with breast cancer. Some clones in this sample may be carry-over from other donors' samples. CDR3: CASSLTEMSEQYS. Written as DNA, the CDR3 is TGTGCCAGCAGCCTCACAGAGATGAGCGAGCAGTACTCC.